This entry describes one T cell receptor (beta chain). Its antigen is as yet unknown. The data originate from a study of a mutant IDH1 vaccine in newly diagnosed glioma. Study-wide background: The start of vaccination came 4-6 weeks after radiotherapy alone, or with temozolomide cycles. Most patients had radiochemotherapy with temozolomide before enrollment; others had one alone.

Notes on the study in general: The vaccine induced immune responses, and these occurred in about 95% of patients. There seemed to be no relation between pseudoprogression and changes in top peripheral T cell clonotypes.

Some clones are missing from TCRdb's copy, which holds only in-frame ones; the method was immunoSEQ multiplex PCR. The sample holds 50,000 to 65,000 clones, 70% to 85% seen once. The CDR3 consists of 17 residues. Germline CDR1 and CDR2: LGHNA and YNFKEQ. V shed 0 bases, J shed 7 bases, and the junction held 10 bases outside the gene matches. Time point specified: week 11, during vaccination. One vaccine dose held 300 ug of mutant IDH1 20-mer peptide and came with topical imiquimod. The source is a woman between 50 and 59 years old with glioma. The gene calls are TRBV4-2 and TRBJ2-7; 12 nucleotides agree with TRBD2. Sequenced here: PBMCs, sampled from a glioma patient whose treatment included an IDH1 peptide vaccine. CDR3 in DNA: TGTGCCAGCAGCCAAGAAAGAGGGAGACTAGCGGGGGAGGAGCAGTACTTC. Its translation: CASSQERGRLAGEEQYF.